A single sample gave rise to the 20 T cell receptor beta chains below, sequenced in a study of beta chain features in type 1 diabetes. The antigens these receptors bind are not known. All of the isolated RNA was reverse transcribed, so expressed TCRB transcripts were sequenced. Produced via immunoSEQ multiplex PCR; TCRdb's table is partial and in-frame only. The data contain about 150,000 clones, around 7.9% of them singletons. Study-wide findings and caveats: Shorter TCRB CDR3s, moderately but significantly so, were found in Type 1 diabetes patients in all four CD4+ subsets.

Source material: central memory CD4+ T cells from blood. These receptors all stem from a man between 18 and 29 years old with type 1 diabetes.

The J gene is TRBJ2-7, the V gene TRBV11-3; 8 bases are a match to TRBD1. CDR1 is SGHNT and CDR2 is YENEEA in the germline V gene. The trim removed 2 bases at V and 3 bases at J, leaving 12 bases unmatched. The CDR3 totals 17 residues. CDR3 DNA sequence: TGTGCCAGCAGCTTAAGAGCGCTGGGACAGGAGATCTACGAGCAGTACTTC. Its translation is CASSLRALGQEIYEQYF.

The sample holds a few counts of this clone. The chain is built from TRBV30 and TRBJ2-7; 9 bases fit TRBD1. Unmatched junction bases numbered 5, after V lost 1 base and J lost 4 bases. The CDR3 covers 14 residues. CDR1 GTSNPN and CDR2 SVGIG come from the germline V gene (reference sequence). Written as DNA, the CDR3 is TGTGCCTGGAGTGGGGGACAGGGAGTTTACGAGCAGTACTTC. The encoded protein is CAWSGGQGVYEQYF.

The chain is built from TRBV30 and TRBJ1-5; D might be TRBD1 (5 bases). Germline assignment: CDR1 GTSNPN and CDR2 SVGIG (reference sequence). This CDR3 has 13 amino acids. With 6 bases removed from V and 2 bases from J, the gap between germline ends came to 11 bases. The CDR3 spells CACTGGGNQPQHF. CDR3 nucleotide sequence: TGTGCCTGTACGGGGGGTGGCAATCAGCCCCAGCATTTT.

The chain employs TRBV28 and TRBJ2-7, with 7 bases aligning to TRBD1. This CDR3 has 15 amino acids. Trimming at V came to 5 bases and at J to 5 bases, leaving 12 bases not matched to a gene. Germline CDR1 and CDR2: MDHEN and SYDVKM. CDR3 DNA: TGTGCCAGCAGTGGCCAGGAGCCAGGGGGACACGAGCAGTACTTC. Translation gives CASSGQEPGGHEQYF.

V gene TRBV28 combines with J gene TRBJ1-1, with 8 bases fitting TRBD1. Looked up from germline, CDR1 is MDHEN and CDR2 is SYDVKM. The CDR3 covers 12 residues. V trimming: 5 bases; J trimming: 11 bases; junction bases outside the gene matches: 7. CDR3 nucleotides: TGTGCCAGCAGTCCTACAGGGGGGTTGGCTTTCTTT. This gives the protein CASSPTGGLAFF.

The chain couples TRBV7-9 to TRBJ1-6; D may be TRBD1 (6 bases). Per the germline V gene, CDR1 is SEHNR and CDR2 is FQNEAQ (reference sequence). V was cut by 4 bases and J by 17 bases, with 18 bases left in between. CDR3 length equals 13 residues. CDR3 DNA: TGTGCCAGCAGCTCCAACCCTGGACAGAAGGTCCACTTT. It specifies CASSSNPGQKVHF.

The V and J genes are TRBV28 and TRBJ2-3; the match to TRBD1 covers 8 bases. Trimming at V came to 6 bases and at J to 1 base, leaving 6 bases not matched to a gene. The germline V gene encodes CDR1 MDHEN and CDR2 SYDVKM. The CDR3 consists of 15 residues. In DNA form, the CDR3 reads TGTGCCAGCAGGTCCATGGGACAGGGCACAGATACGCAGTATTTT. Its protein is CASRSMGQGTDTQYF.

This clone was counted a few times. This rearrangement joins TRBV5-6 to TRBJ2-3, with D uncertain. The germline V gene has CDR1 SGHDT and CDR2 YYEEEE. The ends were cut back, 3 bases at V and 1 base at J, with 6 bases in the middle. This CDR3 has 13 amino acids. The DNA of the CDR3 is TGTGCCAGCAGCTGGGCTCGCACAGATACGCAGTATTTT. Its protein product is CASSWARTDTQYF. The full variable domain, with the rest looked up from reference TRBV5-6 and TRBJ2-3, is DAGVTQSPTHLIKTRGQQVTLRCSPKSGHDTVSWYQQALGQGPQFIFQYYEEEERQRGNFPDRFSGHQFPNYSSELNVNALLLGDSALYLCASSWARTDTQYFGPGTRLTVL.

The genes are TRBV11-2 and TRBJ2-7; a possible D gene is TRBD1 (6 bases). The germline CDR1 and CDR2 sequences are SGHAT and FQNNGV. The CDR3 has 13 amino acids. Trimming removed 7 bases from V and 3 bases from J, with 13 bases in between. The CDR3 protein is CASTWTADYEQYF. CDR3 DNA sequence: TGTGCCAGCACCTGGACAGCAGACTACGAGCAGTACTTC.

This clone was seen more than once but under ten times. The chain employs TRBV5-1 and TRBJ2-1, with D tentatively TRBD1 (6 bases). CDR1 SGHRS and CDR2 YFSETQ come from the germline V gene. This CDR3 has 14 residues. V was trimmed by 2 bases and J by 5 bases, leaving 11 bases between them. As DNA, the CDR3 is TGCGCCAGCAGCTTTTTCCAGGGGCACAATGAGCAGTTCTTC. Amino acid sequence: CASSFFQGHNEQFF.

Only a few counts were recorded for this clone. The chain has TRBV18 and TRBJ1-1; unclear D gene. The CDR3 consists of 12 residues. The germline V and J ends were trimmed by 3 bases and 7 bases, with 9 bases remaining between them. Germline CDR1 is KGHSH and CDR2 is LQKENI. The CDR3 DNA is TGTGCCAGCTCACCCCTCCGGGGTGAAGCTTTCTTT. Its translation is CASSPLRGEAFF.

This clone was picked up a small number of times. The DNA of the CDR3 is TGTGCCAGCAGTTTGCCAGACTTCTATAGCAATCAGCCCCAGCATTTT. Translating it yields CASSLPDFYSNQPQHF. The chain recombines TRBV28 with TRBJ1-5; D is unclear. The CDR3 contains 16 residues. The V end lost 3 bases, the J end lost 0 bases, and 12 bases lay between the germline ends. Germline assignment: CDR1 MDHEN and CDR2 SYDVKM.

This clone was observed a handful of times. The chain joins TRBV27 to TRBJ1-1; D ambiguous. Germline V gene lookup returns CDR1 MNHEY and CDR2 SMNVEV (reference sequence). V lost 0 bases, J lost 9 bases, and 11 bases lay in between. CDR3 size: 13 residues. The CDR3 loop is CASSLSMVGKAFF. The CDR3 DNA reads TGTGCCAGCAGTTTATCGATGGTCGGTAAAGCTTTCTTT.

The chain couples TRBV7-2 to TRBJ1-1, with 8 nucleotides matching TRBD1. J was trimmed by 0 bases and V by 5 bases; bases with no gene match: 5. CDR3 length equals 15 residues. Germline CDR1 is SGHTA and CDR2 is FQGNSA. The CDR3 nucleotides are TGTGCCAGCAGCCCAGGGACAGGAATGAACACTGAAGCTTTCTTT. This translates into CASSPGTGMNTEAFF. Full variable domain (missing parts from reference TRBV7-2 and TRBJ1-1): GAGVSQSPSNKVTEKGKDVELRCDPISGHTALYWYRQSLGQGLEFLIYFQGNSAPDKSGLPSDRFSAERTGGSVSTLTIQRTQQEDSAVYLCASSPGTGMNTEAFFGQGTRLTVV.

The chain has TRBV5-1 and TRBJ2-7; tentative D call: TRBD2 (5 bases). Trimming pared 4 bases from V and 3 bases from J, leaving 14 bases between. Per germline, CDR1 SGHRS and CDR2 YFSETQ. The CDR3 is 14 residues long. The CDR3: CASSERGLDYEQYF. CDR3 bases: TGCGCCAGCAGCGAGAGAGGGTTAGACTACGAGCAGTACTTC.

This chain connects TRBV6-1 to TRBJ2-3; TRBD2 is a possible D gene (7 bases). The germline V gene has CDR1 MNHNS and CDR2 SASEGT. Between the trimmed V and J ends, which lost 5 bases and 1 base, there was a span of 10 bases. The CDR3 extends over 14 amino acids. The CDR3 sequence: CASSRGAGTDTQYF. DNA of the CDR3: TGTGCCAGCAGTCGGGGGGCGGGCACAGATACGCAGTATTTT.

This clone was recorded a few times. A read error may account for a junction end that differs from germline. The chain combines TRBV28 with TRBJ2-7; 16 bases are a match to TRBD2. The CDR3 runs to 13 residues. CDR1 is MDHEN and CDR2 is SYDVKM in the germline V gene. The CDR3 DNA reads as TGTGCCAGCAGTCCTCCGGGACTAGCGGGAGGGGACTTC. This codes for CASSPPGLAGGDF.

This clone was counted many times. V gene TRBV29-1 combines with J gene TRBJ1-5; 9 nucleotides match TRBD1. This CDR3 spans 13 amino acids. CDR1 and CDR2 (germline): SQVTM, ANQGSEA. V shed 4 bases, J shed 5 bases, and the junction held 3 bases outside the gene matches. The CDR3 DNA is TGCAGCGTTGGGGACAGGGCCCATCAGCCCCAGCATTTT. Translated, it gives CSVGDRAHQPQHF.

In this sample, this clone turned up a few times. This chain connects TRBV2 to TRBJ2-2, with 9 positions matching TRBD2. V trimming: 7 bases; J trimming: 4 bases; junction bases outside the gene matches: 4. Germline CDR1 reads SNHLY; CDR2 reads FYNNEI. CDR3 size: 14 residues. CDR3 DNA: TGTGCCAGCATAGGGACTAGCCTCACCGGGGAGCTGTTTTTT. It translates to CASIGTSLTGELFF.

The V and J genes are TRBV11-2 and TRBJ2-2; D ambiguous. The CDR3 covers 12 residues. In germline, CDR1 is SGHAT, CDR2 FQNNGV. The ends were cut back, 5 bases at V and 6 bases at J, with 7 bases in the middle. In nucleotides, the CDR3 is TGTGCCAGCAGCCCCCGTCCCGGGGAGCTGTTTTTT. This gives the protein CASSPRPGELFF.